A selection of T cell receptor beta chains follows, all from one sample in a study of T cells in Graves' hyperthyroidism and ophthalmopathy. Using its own MiXCR run on the multiplex PCR reads, TCRdb lists one record per CDR3 protein. The sample has some 490,000 distinct CDR3 sequences; about 20% are singletons. Specimen: blood. The receptor set was obtained from a woman between 70 and 85 years old with Graves' ophthalmopathy. Each CDR3 is given with its conserved first and last residue. The D gene is left open where the match is weak. Part of the rows lack a size; the others show once, few, many or a class for expanded clones.

size: .
D: .
J: TRBJ2-7
V: TRBV20-1
CDR3: CSARDPHGQYF
DNA: TGCAGTGCTAGAGATCCACACGGGCAGTACTTC

size: .
D: TRBD1
J: TRBJ2-7
V: TRBV7-8
CDR3: CASRTDRGTNEQYF
DNA: TGTGCCAGCAGGACGGACAGGGGTACGAACGAGCAGTACTTC

size: .
D: .
J: TRBJ1-2
V: TRBV7-9
CDR3: CASSLVMGTNYGYTF
DNA: TGTGCCAGCAGCTTAGTGATGGGCACTAACTATGGCTACACCTTC

size: .
D: .
J: TRBJ2-7
V: TRBV20-1
CDR3: CSASVFGWNSYEQYF
DNA: TGCAGTGCTAGTGTGTTCGGCTGGAACTCCTACGAGCAGTACTTC

size: few
D: .
J: TRBJ2-7
V: TRBV10-3
CDR3: CAIKGTSYEQYF
DNA: TGTGCCATCAAGGGGACCTCCTACGAGCAGTACTTC

size: few
D: .
J: TRBJ1-4
V: TRBV13
CDR3: CASSAPGWTNEKLFF
DNA: TGTGCCAGCAGCGCGCCCGGTTGGACTAATGAAAAACTGTTTTTT

size: few
D: TRBD2
J: TRBJ2-7
V: TRBV7-2
CDR3: CASSVAGTSGYEQYF
DNA: TGTGCCAGCAGCGTAGCCGGGACTAGCGGCTACGAGCAGTACTTC

size: .
D: TRBD1
J: TRBJ1-1
V: TRBV20-1
CDR3: CSAVGQGAPKNTEAFF
DNA: TGCAGTGCTGTGGGACAGGGGGCACCCAAGAACACTGAAGCTTTCTTT

size: .
D: .
J: TRBJ1-2
V: TRBV6-1
CDR3: CASRMGVDYGYTF
DNA: TGTGCCAGCAGGATGGGGGTCGACTATGGCTACACCTTC

size: .
D: TRBD1
J: TRBJ1-1
V: TRBV20-1
CDR3: CSARPTTGAGTEAFF
DNA: TGCAGTGCTAGACCTACTACAGGGGCGGGCACTGAAGCTTTCTTT

size: many
D: .
J: TRBJ1-1
V: TRBV5-1
CDR3: CASTDRPRGDTEAFF
DNA: TGCGCCAGCACCGACCGACCTCGGGGGGACACTGAAGCTTTCTTT

size: few
D: .
J: TRBJ2-5
V: TRBV5-5
CDR3: CASSLSPRYQETQYF
DNA: TGTGCCAGCAGCTTGTCGCCCAGGTACCAAGAGACCCAGTACTTC

size: .
D: TRBD2
J: TRBJ2-3
V: TRBV7-2
CDR3: CASSLPTSGRALTDTQYF
DNA: TGTGCCAGCAGCTTACCGACTAGCGGGAGGGCCCTGACAGATACGCAGTATTTT

size: many
D: TRBD1
J: TRBJ2-3
V: TRBV12-3/TRBV12-4
CDR3: CASTRDRPGTDTQYF
DNA: TGTGCCAGCACTAGGGACAGGCCGGGGACAGATACGCAGTATTTT

size: .
D: TRBD1
J: TRBJ1-1
V: TRBV9
CDR3: CASGGTALNTEAFF
DNA: TGTGCCAGTGGAGGGACAGCGCTTAACACTGAAGCTTTCTTT

size: few
D: TRBD2
J: TRBJ2-2
V: TRBV6-2/TRBV6-3
CDR3: CASSYRPGLAGGPTGELFF
DNA: TGTGCCAGCAGTTACCGGCCGGGACTAGCGGGAGGACCCACCGGGGAGCTGTTTTTT

size: few
D: .
J: TRBJ2-1
V: TRBV3-1
CDR3: CASSLLGAGLYNEQFF
DNA: TGTGCCAGCAGCCTTCTAGGGGCAGGGCTATACAATGAGCAGTTCTTC

size: few
D: .
J: TRBJ2-3
V: TRBV30
CDR3: CAWSVSALTDTQYF
DNA: TGTGCCTGGAGTGTATCGGCACTCACAGATACGCAGTATTTT